This TCR beta chain was recovered during a study of T-cell memory formation after mild COVID-19. TCRdb recomputed calls from the 5' RACE reads with MiXCR, one row per CDR3 protein. The table shows under 600,000 distinct CDR3 sequences, with less than 25% occurring only once. The CDR3 runs to 12 residues. Trimming removed 8 bases from V and 2 bases from J, with 10 bases in between. Sequenced: PBMCs or a T cell subset sorted from them (not recorded which). V usage is TRBV12-3 or TRBV12-4 and J usage is TRBJ2-7; no clear D. This receptor was taken from an adult woman who had mild COVID-19 (a few samples of this study predate the infection). Cell type and time point are not known. The CDR3 protein is CASQKTAYEQYF. CDR3 coding DNA: TGTGCCAGCCAAAAAACAGCCTACGAGCAGTACTTC.